One sample yielded the 13 T cell receptor beta chains listed below, sequenced in a study of B cell selection in AIRE deficiency. Sorting defined conventional CD4 T cells as CD4+CD127+. Assay used: immunoSEQ multiplex PCR; TCRdb lists only in-frame clones, some missing. The profile covers some 25,000 clones, with about 95% appearing a single time and less than 0.25% taken by the ten largest. Sequencing input: CD4+CD127+ conventional T cells sorted from PBMCs. These receptors were collected from a human donor in good health.

The chain couples TRBV2 to TRBJ2-1, with D perhaps matching TRBD2 (5 bases). The CDR3 is 13 amino acids. Germline V gene sequence: CDR1 SNHLY, CDR2 FYNNEI. Between the trimmed V and J ends, which lost 8 bases and 2 bases, there was a span of 10 bases. The CDR3 bases are TGTGCCAGCTTAATGGAGGCCTACAATGAGCAGTTCTTC. It encodes CASLMEAYNEQFF.

This clone was counted once. V usage is TRBV11-1 and J usage is TRBJ2-1; D unclear. The length of the CDR3 is 11 residues. The germline V gene encodes CDR1 SGHAT and CDR2 FQDESV (reference sequence). Trimming pared 3 bases from V and 3 bases from J, leaving 0 bases between. The CDR3 DNA is TGTGCCAGCAGCTTCTACAATGAGCAGTTCTTC. Amino acids: CASSFYNEQFF. The full variable domain, its missing parts supplied by reference TRBV11-1 and TRBJ2-1, is EAEVAQSPRYKITEKSQAVAFWCDPISGHATLYWYRQILGQGPELLVQFQDESVVDDSQLPKDRFSAERLKGVDSTLKIQPAELGDSAMYLCASSFYNEQFFGPGTRLTVL.

J is TRBJ1-2 and V is TRBV6-1, with 7 bases fitting TRBD1. With 5 bases clipped from V and 4 bases from J, the junction kept 10 bases outside the gene matches. CDR1 and CDR2 from the germline V gene are MNHNS and SASEGT. The CDR3 is made up of 15 amino acids. The CDR3 DNA reads TGTGCCAGCAGTCAAGACAGGGCTGGGAGCTATGGCTACACCTTC. Its translation: CASSQDRAGSYGYTF.

The chain carries TRBV5-6 and TRBJ1-5; D is perhaps TRBD1 (6 bases). Trimming left V 0 bases short and J 5 bases short, with 15 bases between. This CDR3 is 16 amino acids long. Germline-derived CDR1 and CDR2 are SGHDT and YYEEEE. CDR3 coding DNA: TGTGCCAGCAGCTTGGGGCTTCGTCGGGGGCATCAGCCCCAGCATTTT. It is translated as CASSLGLRRGHQPQHF.

This chain uses TRBV5-1 with TRBJ1-6, with D perhaps matching TRBD1 (5 bases). Between the trimmed V and J ends, which lost 0 bases and 4 bases, there was a span of 11 bases. Germline lookup yields CDR1 SGHRS and CDR2 YFSETQ. The CDR3 is 16 amino acids. The CDR3 DNA reads as TGCGCCAGCAGCTTGGCCGGGACCGAATATAATTCACCCCTCCACTTT. Protein sequence: CASSLAGTEYNSPLHF. Looking up the rest from reference TRBV5-1 and TRBJ1-6 gives the full variable domain: KAGVTQTPRYLIKTRGQQVTLSCSPISGHRSVSWYQQTPGQGLQFLFEYFSETQRNKGNFPGRFSGRQFSNSRSEMNVSTLELGDSALYLCASSLAGTEYNSPLHFGNGTRLTVT.

The chain is built from TRBV11-2 and TRBJ1-6, with no clear D. In germline, CDR1 is SGHAT, CDR2 FQNNGV. CDR3 length: 17 residues. The germline V and J ends were trimmed by 5 bases and 10 bases, with 24 bases remaining between them. The CDR3 sequence: CASSPDIFEFSRSPLHF. The CDR3 DNA reads TGTGCCAGCAGCCCCGACATCTTTGAGTTTAGCAGGTCACCCCTCCACTTT.

The gene calls are TRBV2 and TRBJ1-5; no definite D call. Between the trimmed V and J ends, which lost 7 bases and 6 bases, there was a span of 13 bases. Per the germline V gene, CDR1 is SNHLY and CDR2 is FYNNEI. The CDR3 runs 13 residues. In DNA form, the CDR3 reads TGTGCCAGCATCGGGGAAATCGGTCAGCCCCAGCATTTT. Encoded protein: CASIGEIGQPQHF. The full variable domain, in which reference TRBV2 and TRBJ1-5 provide the parts outside the CDR3, is EPEVTQTPSHQVTQMGQEVILRCVPISNHLYFYWYRQILGQKVEFLVSFYNNEISEKSEIFDDQFSVERPDGSNFTLKIRSTKLEDSAMYFCASIGEIGQPQHFGDGTRLSIL.

This rearrangement joins TRBV10-2 to TRBJ1-1, with unresolved D. CDR1 is WSHSY and CDR2 is SAAADI in the germline V gene. This CDR3 is 14 amino acids long. The V gene lost 0 bases and the J gene lost 3 bases, with 8 bases spanning the gap. CDR3 DNA: TGCGCCAGCAGTGAGTCGATTAGATACACTGAAGCTTTCTTT. Its translation is CASSESIRYTEAFF.

A single count supports this clone. The rearrangement uses TRBV18 and TRBJ2-2; the D call may be TRBD1 or TRBD2 (5 bases each). The CDR3 is made up of 17 amino acids. Per the germline V gene, CDR1 is KGHSH and CDR2 is LQKENI. Trimming pared 0 bases from V and 0 bases from J, leaving 11 bases between. CDR3 region: CASSPPAGTTNTGELFF. CDR3 bases: TGTGCCAGCTCACCACCGGCCGGGACCACGAACACCGGGGAGCTGTTTTTT.

This clone was detected a few times. The CDR3 DNA sequence: TGTGCCAGCAAAGTACTAGCGGGGGGCGATACGCAGTATTTT. This encodes CASKVLAGGDTQYF. This chain uses TRBV6-5 with TRBJ2-3, with 12 nucleotides matching TRBD2. The trim removed 7 bases at V and 6 bases at J, leaving 5 bases unmatched. CDR1 is MNHEY and CDR2 is SVGAGI in the germline V gene. There are 14 residues in the CDR3.

The gene calls are TRBV6-6 and TRBJ2-7; D might be TRBD1 (8 bases). V lost 6 bases and J lost 2, with 14 bases in between. The germline CDR1 and CDR2 sequences are MNHNY and SVGAGI (reference sequence). CDR3 length: 14 amino acids. The CDR3 nucleotides read TGTGCCAGCAGCGAACAGGGGGGGACCTACGAGCAGTACTTC. This sequence encodes CASSEQGGTYEQYF.

The rearrangement uses TRBV7-3 and TRBJ2-5; perhaps TRBD2 as D (5 bases). Between the trimmed V and J ends, which lost 2 bases and 2 bases, there was a span of 15 bases. The CDR3 has 16 amino acids. From germline, CDR1 is SGHTA and CDR2 FQGTGA. The CDR3 protein is CASSLDPSGGQETQYF. CDR3 nucleotide sequence: TGTGCCAGCAGCTTAGACCCCAGCGGCGGGCAAGAGACCCAGTACTTC.

There are a few counts of this clone. This sequence joins TRBV6-5 and TRBJ2-7; no reliable D call. This CDR3 region has 13 residues. Between the trimmed V and J ends, which lost 6 bases and 2 bases, there was a span of 11 bases. Per the germline V gene, CDR1 is MNHEY and CDR2 is SVGAGI. CDR3 bases: TGTGCCAGCAGCCCGTTGGGTCCCTACGAGCAGTACTTC. This encodes CASSPLGPYEQYF.